This T cell receptor (beta chain) comes out of a study of blood T cells in healthy people across ages. General study points: Changes seen in expanded clonotypes were possibly confounded by donor CMV status left unknown. With naive T cell percentage, TCR beta diversity showed a strong correlation. Relative to aged donors, long-lived donors carried more naive CD4+ cells and displayed higher diversity.

Concerning this clonotype itself: Its cognate antigen is unknown.

A minimum of 6 micrograms of total RNA was extracted per sample. Trimming took 6 bases from V and 5 from J, leaving 22 bases between them. The CDR3 extends over 16 amino acids. The V gene's germline CDR1 is SGHRS and CDR2 YFSETQ. Primers used in a second PCR of about 7 to 12 cycles were a sample-barcoded 5' primer and a J-beta primer mix. MiXCR, applied by TCRdb to the 5' RACE reads, yields one record per CDR3 protein. The sample has about 800,000 distinct CDR3 sequences, 58% seen once; the top ten hold around 20%. The sequenced material came from blood. The chain recombines TRBV5-1 with TRBJ2-3; weak D call: TRBD2 (5 bases). This TCR came from a man under 40 in good health. For the CDR3, the DNA is TGCGCCAGCAATTATTGGCCAGGTGGGAGTGGAGATACGCAGTATTTT. As protein: CASNYWPGGSGDTQYF.